This T cell receptor (beta chain) comes out of a study of blood T cell repertoires in COVID-19. V lost 1 base, J lost 14 bases, and 8 bases stayed unmatched. The CDR3 runs to 13 residues. Germline CDR1 is SGHTA and CDR2 is FQGTGA. This clone was counted once. How the authors handled the data: How many nucleated cells were present was estimated from reference gene primer amplification. TCRdb's copy holds only in-frame clones and misses some; the assay was immunoSEQ multiplex PCR. V and J calls and clone size follow that table, whereas D and trimming were derived from the DNA. The sample lists some 120,000 clones, about 86% seen once, with approximately 20% in the top ten.

The clonotype was recovered from a woman aged 45 to 65 who had recovered from COVID-19. The sequenced material came from peripheral blood. The J gene is TRBJ2-1, the V gene TRBV7-3; TRBD1 matches 7 bases. The CDR3 nucleotides read TGTGCCAGCAGCTTAAGACAGGGAACTTTGGAGTTCTTC. Translation: CASSLRQGTLEFF.